This T cell receptor beta chain was found in a study of blood T cells in healthy people across ages. This clonotype was counted only a few times. A second PCR, run for roughly 7 to 12 cycles, used a sample-barcoded 5' primer plus a J-beta primer mix. TCRdb used MiXCR to reprocess the 5' RACE reads, holding one entry per CDR3 protein. Of 540,000 or so distinct CDR3 sequences listed, 27% are singletons. The source of this sequence is a woman in her 70s in good health. Sequenced input: blood.

CDR3 DNA sequence: TGTGCCAGCAGCCCGACAGGGGGCTCGGCTGAAGCTTTCTTT. Translated: CASSPTGGSAEAFF. This rearrangement joins TRBV7-6 to TRBJ1-1, with 10 bases identical to TRBD1. The trim removed 5 bases at V and 6 bases at J, leaving 6 bases unmatched. Germline-derived CDR1 and CDR2 are SGHVS and FNYEAQ. CDR3 size: 14 residues.